This entry is about one TCR beta chain. These data are taken from a study of blood T cell repertoires in COVID-19. Looking at the study overall: There were acute and convalescent COVID-19 samples, and they came from the United States, Italy and Spain.

J gave up 3 bases and V 5 bases, and 3 bases lay outside the gene matches. This CDR3 is built from 13 residues. Germline CDR1 is MNHEY and CDR2 is SMNVEV (reference sequence). Original processing notes: Reference gene primer amplification gave estimated nucleated cell counts. Method: immunoSEQ multiplex PCR; TCRdb's copy keeps in-frame clones and lacks some. D and trimming come from the DNA, and the V and J calls and clone size come from that table. The sample includes approximately 60,000 clones, 76% of them seen just once. The sequence came from a woman older than 75 with acute or convalescent COVID-19. The sequenced material came from peripheral blood. This chain connects TRBV27 to TRBJ2-7; 8 nucleotides agree with TRBD1. The CDR3 sequence is CASSLRGLYEQYF. Written as DNA, the CDR3 is TGTGCCAGCAGTCTCAGGGGGCTCTACGAGCAGTACTTC.